Presented here are 19 T cell receptor beta chains from one specimen sequenced in a study of PD-L1 blockade in urothelial cancer. The protocol was immunoSEQ multiplex PCR, while the TCRdb copy is restricted to in-frame clones and leaves out a portion. The repertoire has roughly 100,000 clones, less than 85% of them found once; the top ten carry around 8%. As for time point: peripheral blood 6 weeks after treatment start. The sequencing used PBMCs, collected around atezolizumab (anti-PD-L1) treatment. These receptors originate from a man between 65 and 80 years old with urothelial cancer.

The chain links TRBV7-2 to TRBJ1-2, with D hard to call. The V gene's germline CDR1 is SGHTA and CDR2 FQGNSA. Trimming pared 1 base from V and 2 bases from J, leaving 11 bases between. The CDR3 length is 15 residues. CDR3 DNA sequence: TGTGCCAGCAGCTTAGGCCGGCAGGCGAACTATGGCTACACCTTC. Protein product: CASSLGRQANYGYTF.

The gene calls are TRBV6-6 and TRBJ2-7; 10 bases align to TRBD2. The CDR3 consists of 15 residues. V was pared by 2 bases and J by 4 bases, with 5 bases of the junction left unmatched. CDR1 is MNHNY and CDR2 is SVGAGI in the germline V gene (reference sequence). In DNA, the CDR3 is TGTGCCAGCAGTTACCCGGCTAGCGGGGGTTACGAGCAGTACTTC. This encodes CASSYPASGGYEQYF.

This chain uses TRBV29-1 with TRBJ1-1; D is unresolved. The CDR3 consists of 15 residues. V lost 8 bases and J 0 bases, leaving 19 bases between the germline ends. CDR1 is SQVTM and CDR2 is ANQGSEA in the germline V gene. CDR3 coding DNA: TGCAGCCTTGTGGGTCGGGATTCCCTGAACACTGAAGCTTTCTTT. Its protein product is CSLVGRDSLNTEAFF.

This chain links TRBV5-4 with TRBJ1-1; 9 nucleotides align to TRBD1. The V segment lost 4 bases and the J segment 0 bases; nucleotides outside the gene matches: 7. The germline CDR1 and CDR2 sequences are SGHNT and YYREEE (reference sequence). The CDR3 runs 16 residues. The CDR3 DNA sequence: TGTGCCAGCAGCACCGGACAGGGGAGAATGAACACTGAAGCTTTCTTT. Residues: CASSTGQGRMNTEAFF.

This chain links TRBV2 with TRBJ2-3; 8 nucleotides agree with TRBD2. V lost 6 bases to trimming and J lost 0 bases; unmatched junction nucleotides: 11. CDR1 and CDR2 (germline): SNHLY, FYNNEI. The CDR3 has 17 residues. The CDR3 loop is CASRPFTGGASTDTQYF. The CDR3 DNA is TGTGCCAGCAGGCCATTTACGGGGGGGGCTAGCACAGATACGCAGTATTTT.

The CDR3 spells CASGRGDSFYEQYF. CDR3 DNA: TGTGCCAGCGGGAGGGGAGACAGCTTCTACGAGCAGTACTTC. V usage is TRBV27 and J usage is TRBJ2-7; 7 nucleotides align to TRBD2. From germline, CDR1 is MNHEY and CDR2 SMNVEV (reference sequence). V lost 8 bases to trimming and J lost 3 bases; unmatched junction nucleotides: 10. The CDR3 sequence is 14 residues long.

This chain joins TRBV15 and TRBJ2-5; 10 bases map to TRBD1. Germline V lookup: CDR1 LNHNV, CDR2 YYDKDF (reference sequence). The CDR3 has 16 amino acids. V dropped 0 bases and J dropped 5; count of bases not matched to a gene: 6. CDR3 nucleotides: TGTGCCACCAGCAGAGATAGGGGACAGGGGAGGGAGACCCAGTACTTC. Its translation: CATSRDRGQGRETQYF.

This clone was seen just once. The chain has TRBV28 and TRBJ1-3; D not resolved. Deletions cut 8 bases from V and 3 bases from J, with 8 bases between. This CDR3 has 12 residues. Germline V CDR1 and CDR2: MDHEN, SYDVKM. The CDR3 DNA reads TGTGCCAGCGGCAGGTATGGAAACACCATATATTTT. It yields the protein CASGRYGNTIYF.

The CDR3 reads CASSLAPSGKSYEQYF. Here the CDR3 DNA reads TGTGCCAGCAGCTTAGCGCCAAGCGGGAAGTCCTACGAGCAGTACTTC. The chain joins TRBV11-1 to TRBJ2-7, with TRBD2 matching over 7 bases. V was pared by 0 bases and J by 1 base, with 6 bases of the junction left unmatched. CDR1 is SGHAT, CDR2 FQDESV, per germline (reference sequence). The CDR3 has 16 residues. Filled out from reference TRBV11-1 and TRBJ2-7, the complete variable domain reads EAEVAQSPRYKITEKSQAVAFWCDPISGHATLYWYRQILGQGPELLVQFQDESVVDDSQLPKDRFSAERLKGVDSTLKIQPAELGDSAMYLCASSLAPSGKSYEQYFGPGTRLTVT.

The chain is built from TRBV6-6 and TRBJ2-4; D unclear. This CDR3 contains 13 residues. Trimming shortened V by 7 bases and J by 6 bases, and 13 bases separated the two germline ends. Per the germline V gene, CDR1 is MNHNY and CDR2 is SVGAGI (reference sequence). The CDR3 sequence is CASKDPSGNIQYF. DNA of the CDR3: TGTGCCAGCAAGGATCCCTCGGGAAACATTCAGTACTTC.

The rearrangement joins TRBV9 to TRBJ1-2; possibly TRBD1 for D (6 bases). CDR1 and CDR2 from the germline V gene are SGDLS and YYNGEE. Trimming took off 0 bases at V and 2 bases at J, with 8 bases between the two ends. The CDR3 length is 14 residues. CDR3 sequence (DNA): TGTGCCAGCAGCGTAGAAGACAGGAACTATGGCTACACCTTC. Its translation is CASSVEDRNYGYTF.

V gene TRBV10-1 combines with J gene TRBJ1-1, with a weak D call TRBD1 (5 bases). Trimming took off 0 bases at V and 7 bases at J, with 9 bases between the two ends. The CDR3 is 13 amino acids. Germline loops: CDR1 WNHNN, CDR2 SYGVQD (reference sequence). The CDR3 DNA reads TGCGCCAGCAGTGAGTCGGGGGGGGGTGAAGCTTTCTTT. Its protein is CASSESGGGEAFF.

This chain uses TRBV19 with TRBJ2-5; TRBD2 matches 11 bases. CDR3 length equals 19 residues. V shed 5 bases and J 4 bases; nucleotides not matched to a gene: 18. Germline V CDR1 and CDR2: LNHDA, SQIVND (reference sequence). The CDR3 region has the DNA TGTGCCAGTAGTCCCGGGCGGGGTCTAGCGGGGGGCGGCGGAGAGACCCAGTACTTC. Translation: CASSPGRGLAGGGGETQYF.

The chain carries TRBV9 and TRBJ2-5, with D tentatively TRBD1 (6 bases). The V end was cut by 0 bases, the J end by 3 bases, with 9 bases between. Germline assignment: CDR1 SGDLS and CDR2 YYNGEE. The CDR3 length is 14 residues. This CDR3 is CASSVGQVEETQYF. In DNA form, the CDR3 reads TGTGCCAGCAGCGTAGGACAGGTGGAAGAGACCCAGTACTTC.

The chain employs TRBV6-6 and TRBJ2-5, with a weak D call TRBD2 (5 bases). The CDR3 is 16 residues long. V was trimmed by 1 base and J by 0 bases, leaving 12 bases between them. Germline V CDR1 and CDR2: MNHNY, SVGAGI (reference sequence). CDR3 nucleotides: TGTGCCAGCAGTTACTATACACGGGGATACCAAGAGACCCAGTACTTC. This encodes CASSYYTRGYQETQYF.

Note on this clone: The junction and the germline gene differ at one end; a read error may be behind it. The chain uses TRBV7-7 and TRBJ2-1; the D gene is possibly TRBD2 (6 bases). Germline CDR1 and CDR2: SSHAT and FNYEAQ (reference sequence). The CDR3 covers 14 residues. In DNA form, the CDR3 reads TGTGCTAGCAGCTCCTCGGGAGTCGGAAATGAGCAGTTCTTC. Residues: CASSSSGVGNEQFF.

The rearrangement joins TRBV5-1 to TRBJ2-7; TRBD1 matches 7 bases. CDR1 and CDR2 (germline): SGHRS, YFSETQ. The V and J ends lost 0 bases and 3 bases, in that order; junction bases with no gene match: 6. The CDR3 covers 15 residues. CDR3 sequence reads: CASSLAPGGNYEQYF. CDR3 in DNA: TGCGCCAGCAGCTTGGCCCCAGGGGGAAACTACGAGCAGTACTTC.

The chain combines TRBV6-6 with TRBJ1-5, with D maybe TRBD1 (5 bases). Germline CDR1 and CDR2: MNHNY and SVGAGI (reference sequence). The CDR3 contains 16 residues. V lost 2 bases and J 4 bases, leaving 15 bases between the germline ends. The CDR3 nucleotides read TGTGCCAGCAGTTACGGTCTTCAGGGAACTAATCAGCCCCAGCATTTT. It yields the protein CASSYGLQGTNQPQHF.

The chain combines TRBV6-6 with TRBJ1-2; maybe TRBD1 (6 bases). CDR1 and CDR2 from the germline V gene are MNHNY and SVGAGI (reference sequence). Trimming pared 2 bases from V and 4 bases from J, leaving 11 bases between. The CDR3 sequence is 14 residues long. Written as DNA, the CDR3 is TGTGCCAGCAGTTACACCCGGGACACCTATGGCTACACCTTC. This encodes CASSYTRDTYGYTF.